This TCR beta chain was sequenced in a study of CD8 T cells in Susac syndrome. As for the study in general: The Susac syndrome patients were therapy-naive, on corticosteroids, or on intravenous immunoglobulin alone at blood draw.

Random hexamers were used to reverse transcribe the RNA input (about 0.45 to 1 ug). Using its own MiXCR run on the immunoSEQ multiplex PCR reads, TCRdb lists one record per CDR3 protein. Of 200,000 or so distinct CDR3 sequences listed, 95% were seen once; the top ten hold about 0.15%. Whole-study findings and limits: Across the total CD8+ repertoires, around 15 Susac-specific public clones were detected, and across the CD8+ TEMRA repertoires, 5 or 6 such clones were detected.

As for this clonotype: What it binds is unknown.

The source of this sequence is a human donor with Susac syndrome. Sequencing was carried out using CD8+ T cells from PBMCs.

CDR3 DNA sequence: TGTGCCAGCTGGAAGGGGGGTCAGCCCCAGCATTTT. This translates into CASWKGGQPQHF. The chain employs TRBV12-3 or TRBV12-4 and TRBJ1-5; a weak D match, TRBD1 (6 bases). The ends were cut back, 8 bases at V and 6 bases at J, with 11 bases in the middle. This CDR3 has 12 residues.